These 26 T cell receptor beta chains were all obtained from the same sample, sequenced in a study of CD8 T cells in ankylosing spondylitis. TCRdb redid the calling of the 5' RACE reads with MiXCR, one entry per CDR3 protein. The sample contains about 330,000 distinct CDR3 sequences, 8% of which appear only once. Study-level findings and limits: Blood of patients with ankylosing spondylitis appeared to be characterized by a TCR beta motif of eight highly homologous variants.

These receptors have no identified antigens. The sequencing sample was made of blood, either unsorted or a sorted T cell fraction (not recorded which). The receptors here all came from a male donor with ankylosing spondylitis.

This clonotype was seen at least ten times. This rearrangement joins TRBV4-1 to TRBJ1-4; TRBD1 agrees at 8 bases. Germline-derived CDR1 and CDR2 are MGHRA and YSYEKL. This CDR3 spans 16 amino acids. After removal of 0 bases from V and 8 bases from J, the junction contained 8 bases not matched to a gene. The CDR3 reads CASSQDMRQGNEKLFF. The DNA for the CDR3 is TGCGCCAGCAGCCAAGATATGAGACAGGGGAACGAAAAACTGTTTTTT.

J is TRBJ2-5 and V is TRBV5-1; D call uncertain. The germline V gene encodes CDR1 SGHRS and CDR2 YFSETQ. This CDR3 has 13 amino acids. V lost 0 bases and J lost 0, with 3 bases in between. CDR3 protein: CASSLAYQETQYF. The CDR3 DNA is TGCGCCAGCAGCTTGGCTTACCAAGAGACCCAGTACTTC.

J is TRBJ2-7 and V is TRBV10-3; TRBD2 aligns across 11 bases. The CDR3 extends over 16 amino acids. Germline CDR1 reads ENHRY; CDR2 reads SYGVKD. Trimming cost V 3 bases and J 3 bases; bases outside gene matches: 7. CDR3: CAISDDGTSGFYEQYF. The CDR3 nucleotides read TGTGCCATCAGTGACGACGGGACTAGCGGATTCTACGAGCAGTACTTC.

Worth noting for this clonotype: This may arise from a read error, as a much more abundant clone is one base away. The chain links TRBV6-5 to TRBJ2-1, with D perhaps matching TRBD1 (6 bases). Trimming pared 0 bases from V and 9 bases from J, leaving 9 bases between. The CDR3 totals 13 residues. Germline lookup yields CDR1 MNHEY and CDR2 SVGAGI. CDR3 loop: CASSYSRGTEQFF. The DNA for the CDR3 is TGTGCCAGCAGTTACTCGAGGGGGACTGAGCAGTTCTTC.

The chain combines TRBV28 with TRBJ1-3, with no clear D. Trimming removed 6 bases at V and 2 bases at J, with 14 bases between. From germline, CDR1 is MDHEN and CDR2 SYDVKM. The CDR3 is 15 amino acids. Here the CDR3 DNA reads TGTGCCAGCAGCTCTGGAGCGTGGGCTGGAAACACCATATATTTT. Translating gives CASSSGAWAGNTIYF. The entire variable domain, with the rest obtained from reference TRBV28 and TRBJ1-3, is as follows: DVKVTQSSRYLVKRTGEKVFLECVQDMDHENMFWYRQDPGLGLRLIYFSYDVKMKEKGDIPEGYSVSREKKERFSLILESASTNQTSMYLCASSSGAWAGNTIYFGEGSWLTVV.

This clonotype was observed many times. This chain connects TRBV11-1 to TRBJ2-1, with D tentatively TRBD2 (5 bases). V was cut by 3 bases and J by 6 bases, with 12 bases left in between. The CDR3 extends over 14 amino acids. Looked up from germline, CDR1 is SGHAT and CDR2 is FQDESV (reference sequence). Written as DNA, the CDR3 is TGTGCCAGCAGCTTGGGTCTAGCTCCCAATGAGCAGTTCTTC. Translating it yields CASSLGLAPNEQFF.

V is TRBV20-1 and J is TRBJ2-3; 8 bases match TRBD2. Germline V lookup: CDR1 DFQATT, CDR2 SNEGSKA (reference sequence). The CDR3 runs 16 residues. V lost 8 bases, J lost 2 bases, and 15 bases stayed unmatched. In DNA, the CDR3 is TGCAGTACCGACAGCTGGACTAGCAGTTTCACAGATACGCAGTATTTT. It yields the protein CSTDSWTSSFTDTQYF.

In this sample, this clonotype turned up a few times. The gene calls are TRBV19 and TRBJ2-1; unclear D gene. The germline V and J ends were trimmed by 9 bases and 5 bases, with 17 bases remaining between them. The CDR3 is 14 residues long. Looked up from germline, CDR1 is LNHDA and CDR2 is SQIVND (reference sequence). This chain's CDR3 is CASGANWNDNEQFF. In nucleotides, the CDR3 is TGTGCCAGCGGAGCGAATTGGAATGACAATGAGCAGTTCTTC.

This clonotype was found many times. The V and J genes are TRBV9 and TRBJ2-3; no firm D call. The V gene's germline CDR1 is SGDLS and CDR2 YYNGEE. V lost 6 bases to trimming and J lost 4 bases, with 15 bases between them. There are 14 residues in the CDR3. In DNA, the CDR3 is TGTGCCAGCACCCTGGATCTGGGCCCAGATACGCAGTATTTT. Residues: CASTLDLGPDTQYF.

The chain has TRBV10-1 and TRBJ2-5, with 9 bases matching TRBD2. Germline V lookup: CDR1 WNHNN, CDR2 SYGVQD (reference sequence). V gave up 8 bases and J gave up 5 bases; unmatched junction bases: 9. CDR3 size: 14 residues. The CDR3 sequence is CASSSGNSRETQYF. The CDR3 region has the DNA TGCGCCAGCTCTAGCGGGAACTCACGGGAGACCCAGTACTTC.

This clonotype has ten or more counts. The CDR3 DNA follows: TGTGCCATCAGTGATGGGACAGGGAGGGAGTACAATGAGCAGTTCTTC. This gives the protein CAISDGTGREYNEQFF. The V gene is TRBV10-3, the J gene TRBJ2-1; 9 positions agree with TRBD1. Germline lookup yields CDR1 ENHRY and CDR2 SYGVKD. This CDR3 contains 16 residues. J gave up 4 bases and V 3 bases, and 7 bases lay outside the gene matches.

This clonotype was observed a handful of times. This rearrangement joins TRBV3-1 to TRBJ2-2, with D unresolved. Trimming left V 1 base short and J 9 bases short, with 6 bases between. The CDR3 length is 12 residues. Germline V gives CDR1 LGHDT, CDR2 YNNKEL (reference sequence). The CDR3 protein is CASSQVGRELFF. In DNA, the CDR3 is TGTGCCAGCAGCCAAGTAGGCCGGGAGCTGTTTTTT.

The chain carries TRBV29-1 and TRBJ2-5, with 7 bases aligning to TRBD2. CDR1 is SQVTM, CDR2 ANQGSEA, per germline. This CDR3 has 16 amino acids. V was pared by 6 bases and J by 7 bases, with 20 bases of the junction left unmatched. CDR3 sequence: CSVDLLAVGGLVTQYF. The CDR3 DNA reads TGCAGCGTGGACCTATTAGCGGTGGGGGGGTTAGTGACCCAGTACTTC.

The gene calls are TRBV5-1 and TRBJ2-7; the D is unclear. The CDR3 loop spans 14 amino acids. Germline values: CDR1 SGHRS, CDR2 YFSETQ. Trimming removed 6 bases from V and 2 bases from J, with 15 bases in between. This chain's CDR3 is CASKTRYSTYEQYF. The CDR3 nucleotides read TGCGCCAGCAAGACCCGGTACAGTACCTACGAGCAGTACTTC.

This clonotype was observed at least ten times. J is TRBJ1-5 and V is TRBV12-5; D is possibly TRBD1 (5 bases). The CDR3 has 15 amino acids. V shed 5 bases and J shed 6 bases, with 17 bases lying between them. In germline, CDR1 is LGHNT, CDR2 FRNRAP. CDR3 in DNA: TGTGCTAGTGGTCTCCCCGCGGGGGGTGGTCAGCCCCAGCATTTT. It yields the protein CASGLPAGGGQPQHF.

J is TRBJ2-3 and V is TRBV5-1, with D unclear. The V end lost 0 bases, the J end lost 0 bases, and 11 bases lay between the germline ends. CDR3 length equals 16 residues. Germline V CDR1 and CDR2: SGHRS, YFSETQ. The CDR3 spells CASSLDSASSTDTQYF. CDR3 coding DNA: TGCGCCAGCAGCTTGGACAGCGCGTCTAGCACAGATACGCAGTATTTT.

This chain connects TRBV7-2 to TRBJ2-7; a weak D match, TRBD2 (6 bases). This CDR3 comprises 16 residues. Germline V gives CDR1 SGHTA, CDR2 FQGNSA. V was shortened by 5 bases and J by 0 bases, with 17 bases between the two germline ends. Here the CDR3 DNA reads TGTGCCAGCAGCACGGGACTTTCCCTAAGCTCCTACGAGCAGTACTTC. It specifies CASSTGLSLSSYEQYF. Complete variable domain (other parts from reference TRBV7-2 and TRBJ2-7): GAGVSQSPSNKVTEKGKDVELRCDPISGHTALYWYRQSLGQGLEFLIYFQGNSAPDKSGLPSDRFSAERTGGSVSTLTIQRTQQEDSAVYLCASSTGLSLSSYEQYFGPGTRLTVT.

This clonotype was detected only a few times. The CDR3 coding sequence is TGCAGCGTTGAAGATCTGCACCACCTAGCGACTAGCGGGAGTGGGAATGAGCAGTTCTTC. Protein: CSVEDLHHLATSGSGNEQFF. The genes are TRBV29-1 and TRBJ2-1; TRBD2 aligns across 12 bases. In germline, CDR1 is SQVTM, CDR2 ANQGSEA. The CDR3 covers 20 residues. After removal of 0 bases from V and 7 bases from J, the junction contained 19 bases not matched to a gene.

This clonotype was found many times. The chain is built from TRBV29-1 and TRBJ2-1; TRBD1 might be the D (5 bases). The CDR3 extends over 16 amino acids. CDR1 and CDR2 from the germline V gene are SQVTM and ANQGSEA. V lost 0 bases and J 13 bases, leaving 25 bases between the germline ends. Written as DNA, the CDR3 is TGCAGCGTTGAAGATAGGGGAAGGCAGACCGATCGGATTCAGTTCTTC. Encoded protein: CSVEDRGRQTDRIQFF.

CDR3 sequence reads: CAWSQAQLSYNSPLHF. The CDR3 coding sequence is TGTGCCTGGAGCCAGGCCCAGTTATCCTATAATTCACCCCTCCACTTT. The chain is built from TRBV30 and TRBJ1-6; D gene unclear. V lost 3 bases and J lost 1, with 13 bases in between. This CDR3 is built from 16 residues. CDR1 GTSNPN and CDR2 SVGIG come from the germline V gene (reference sequence).

This clonotype was counted many times. This chain joins TRBV6-2 or TRBV6-3 and TRBJ2-1, with D tentatively TRBD2 (6 bases). The germline V gene encodes CDR1 MNHEY and CDR2 SVGEGT. The CDR3 has 17 amino acids. The V gene lost 6 bases and the J gene lost 0 bases, with 18 bases spanning the gap. The CDR3 loop is CASSPDYKTSSYNEQFF. CDR3 DNA: TGTGCCAGCAGCCCGGACTACAAGACAAGCTCCTACAATGAGCAGTTCTTC.

This clonotype has more than one count but fewer than ten. The rearrangement uses TRBV7-2 and TRBJ2-1; D tentatively fits TRBD1 or TRBD2 (5 bases each). The germline V gene has CDR1 SGHTA and CDR2 FQGNSA. The CDR3 has 14 residues. V was clipped by 4 bases and J by 6 bases, with 13 bases between them. CDR3 DNA sequence: TGTGCCAGCAGCTACCTGTGGGGGTCCAATGAGCAGTTCTTC. This codes for CASSYLWGSNEQFF.

This clonotype appeared a few times. V gene TRBV4-1 combines with J gene TRBJ2-7; either TRBD1 or TRBD2 may supply D (5 bases each). CDR1 and CDR2 (germline): MGHRA, YSYEKL. V shed 0 bases and J shed 1 base, with 13 bases lying between them. The CDR3 loop spans 16 amino acids. The CDR3 spells CASSQELWDGSYEQYF. The CDR3 DNA reads TGCGCCAGCAGCCAAGAATTGTGGGACGGATCCTACGAGCAGTACTTC.

Only a few counts were recorded for this clonotype. The J gene is TRBJ1-3, the V gene TRBV5-1; D remains ambiguous. CDR1 is SGHRS and CDR2 is YFSETQ in the germline V gene. The ends were cut back, 0 bases at V and 0 bases at J, with 13 bases in the middle. The CDR3 sequence is 17 residues long. This CDR3 is CASSLDWTPDSGNTIYF. CDR3 nucleotides: TGCGCCAGCAGCTTGGATTGGACGCCCGACTCTGGAAACACCATATATTTT.

This clonotype occurred many times. This chain uses TRBV4-1 with TRBJ2-5; 7 bases map to TRBD1. CDR3 size: 14 residues. Germline values: CDR1 MGHRA, CDR2 YSYEKL. V lost 5 bases and J lost 3; bases outside the gene matches: 6. Written as DNA, the CDR3 is TGCGCCAGCAGCTCGAAAACAGGGGAAGAGACCCAGTACTTC. Translation: CASSSKTGEETQYF.

This chain uses TRBV9 with TRBJ2-1; D gene ambiguous. This CDR3 comprises 12 residues. Germline V gives CDR1 SGDLS, CDR2 YYNGEE. Deletions cut 0 bases from V and 7 bases from J, with 5 bases between. CDR3 loop: CASSVGRNEQFF. CDR3 nucleotides: TGTGCCAGCAGCGTAGGTCGGAATGAGCAGTTCTTC.